This TCR beta chain was captured by sequencing in a study of CD8 T cells in Susac syndrome. This clonotype appeared once. RNA in amounts of roughly 0.45 to 1 ug was reverse transcribed with random hexamers. TCRdb reanalysed the immunoSEQ multiplex PCR reads using MiXCR and keeps one entry per CDR3 protein. The sample shows 250,000 to 300,000 distinct CDR3 sequences, over 75% of them seen only once. Germline V gene lookup returns CDR1 MRHNA and CDR2 SNTAGT. The CDR3 is 15 residues long. V gave up 6 bases and J gave up 5 bases; unmatched junction bases: 11. This receptor was identified in a human donor with multiple sclerosis. The sequencing sample was made of CD8+ T cells from PBMCs. The gene calls are TRBV6-4 and TRBJ2-7, with 9 nucleotides matching TRBD2. CDR3 DNA: TGTGCCAGCAGCCCGACTAGCGGAGCCCCCCACGAGCAGTACTTC. Translation: CASSPTSGAPHEQYF.